This is a list of T cell receptor beta chains from one sample in a study of response to subunit inactivated influenza vaccine. TCRdb fed the RT-PCR reads into MiXCR, producing one record per CDR3 protein. The sample holds approximately 500,000 distinct CDR3 sequences; approximately 12% are singletons and the top ten take around 12%. The sample was PBMCs from blood, taken roughly 46 days after vaccination. These receptors all stem from a man in his fifties or sixties who received an inactivated influenza vaccine. CDR3s include the opening cysteine and the closing phenylalanine or tryptophan. Fields, in order: V gene, D gene, J gene, clone size, CDR3 protein, CDR3 DNA. The D gene is left open where the match is weak. Rows give clone size only sometimes, using once, few, many, or a class for an expanded clone.

TRBV5-5	NA	TRBJ2-5	NA	CASSRGVFQETQYF	TGTGCCAGCAGCAGGGGGGTCTTCCAAGAGACCCAGTACTTC
TRBV5-1	NA	TRBJ2-7	few	CASSLTGPLHNEQYF	TGCGCCAGCAGCTTAACGGGACCCCTACACAACGAGCAGTACTTC
TRBV7-2	TRBD1	TRBJ1-6	NA	CASRTGRGGNPPLHF	TGTGCCAGCAGGACAGGGCGAGGGGGAAATCCACCCCTCCACTTT
TRBV4-1	NA	TRBJ1-2	NA	CASSPTVNYGYTF	TGCGCCAGCAGCCCCACAGTTAACTATGGCTACACCTTC
TRBV20-1	NA	TRBJ2-7	NA	CSARSKDPGFPYEQYF	TGCAGTGCCAGGAGCAAGGACCCGGGCTTCCCCTACGAGCAGTACTTC
TRBV12-3/TRBV12-4	NA	TRBJ2-4	NA	CASSLGIHTKNIQYF	TGTGCCAGCAGTTTAGGGATCCACACCAAAAACATTCAGTACTTC
TRBV28	TRBD1	TRBJ1-1	NA	CASSAPGQSTEAFF	TGTGCCAGCAGCGCTCCGGGACAGAGCACTGAAGCTTTCTTT
TRBV6-2/TRBV6-3	NA	TRBJ2-1	NA	CASSYSTLGEQFF	TGTGCCAGCAGTTACTCGACGTTAGGTGAGCAGTTCTTC
TRBV6-1	NA	TRBJ2-3	NA	CASTETGSTDTQYF	TGTGCCAGCACCGAGACAGGAAGCACAGATACGCAGTATTTT
TRBV5-1	TRBD2	TRBJ2-2	NA	CASSLGGRLAGAHTGELFF	TGCGCCAGCAGCTTGGGAGGGAGACTAGCGGGAGCGCACACCGGGGAGCTGTTTTTT
TRBV4-2	NA	TRBJ2-2	many	CASSRDGAELFF	TGTGCCAGCAGCCGAGACGGGGCAGAGCTGTTTTTT
TRBV28	NA	TRBJ2-1	NA	CASSILSRGQFF	TGTGCCAGCTCGATTCTCTCGCGGGGGCAGTTCTTC
TRBV6-5	NA	TRBJ2-5	NA	CASSYDQGPGPETQYF	TGTGCCAGCAGTTACGACCAGGGCCCAGGGCCAGAGACCCAGTACTTC
TRBV10-3	NA	TRBJ2-5	few	CAINSDRSGGTQYF	TGTGCCATCAATTCGGACAGAAGTGGGGGGACCCAGTACTTC
TRBV12-3/TRBV12-4	TRBD1	TRBJ2-5	few	CASSLDAPGGETQYF	TGTGCCAGCAGTTTAGATGCGCCAGGGGGAGAGACCCAGTACTTC
TRBV29-1	TRBD1	TRBJ2-5	few	CSAIRTGPETQYF	TGCAGCGCTATTAGGACAGGGCCGGAGACCCAGTACTTC
TRBV5-1	NA	TRBJ2-1	few	CASSLVAPHNEQFF	TGCGCCAGCAGCTTGGTAGCGCCACACAATGAGCAGTTCTTC
TRBV28	TRBD2	TRBJ2-7	NA	CASKLAGPYEQYF	TGTGCCAGCAAACTAGCGGGTCCCTACGAGCAGTACTTC
TRBV20-1	NA	TRBJ1-6	few	CSAKDRTYNSPLHF	TGCAGTGCCAAAGATCGGACCTATAATTCACCCCTCCACTTT
TRBV6-5	NA	TRBJ1-6	few	CASSYYPRATSSYNSPLHF	TGTGCCAGCAGTTACTACCCCCGTGCAACCAGCTCCTATAATTCACCCCTCCACTTT
TRBV12-3/TRBV12-4	TRBD1	TRBJ2-1	few	CATGRTGTHNEQFF	TGTGCCACCGGACGGACAGGGACCCACAATGAGCAGTTCTTC
TRBV30	NA	TRBJ2-7	NA	CAWGGRTTYEQYF	TGTGCCTGGGGAGGTAGGACAACCTACGAGCAGTACTTC
TRBV4-3	TRBD1	TRBJ1-2	NA	CASSQDLGQGTSGYYGYTF	TGCGCCAGCAGCCAAGATCTTGGACAGGGGACATCGGGGTACTATGGCTACACCTTC
TRBV4-2	NA	TRBJ2-7	many	CASSQEVGTVLYEQYF	TGTGCCAGCAGCCAAGAGGTCGGGACGGTTCTGTACGAGCAGTACTTC
TRBV25-1	NA	TRBJ2-3	NA	CASSVNRGGATDTQYF	TGTGCCAGCAGTGTCAACAGAGGGGGGGCCACAGATACGCAGTATTTT
TRBV28	NA	TRBJ2-1	many	CASSFLAHNEQFF	TGTGCCAGCAGTTTCCTCGCCCACAATGAGCAGTTCTTC
TRBV5-1	TRBD2	TRBJ2-7	NA	CASSYTSGGTYEQYF	TGCGCCAGCAGCTACACTAGCGGGGGGACCTACGAGCAGTACTTC
TRBV18	NA	TRBJ2-3	NA	CASLKGDITDTQYF	TGTGCCAGCCTGAAGGGAGACATCACAGATACGCAGTATTTT
TRBV5-1	NA	TRBJ2-5	few	CASSRLPGAQETQYF	TGCGCCAGCAGCCGTCTCCCGGGGGCCCAAGAGACCCAGTACTTC
TRBV27	NA	TRBJ1-5	many	CASRPTGKGQPQHF	TGTGCCAGCAGACCAACAGGGAAAGGTCAGCCCCAGCATTTT
TRBV28	TRBD1	TRBJ2-3	few	CASSKPRTGGTDTQYF	TGTGCCAGCAGTAAACCACGGACAGGGGGAACAGATACGCAGTATTTT
TRBV20-1	TRBD2	TRBJ2-1	many	CSATAGSGTLNEQFF	TGCAGTGCTACTGCCGGTAGCGGGACTCTCAATGAGCAGTTCTTC
TRBV20-1	TRBD1	TRBJ1-1	many	CSAAQGADTEAFF	TGCAGTGCTGCACAGGGGGCTGACACTGAAGCTTTCTTT
TRBV12-3/TRBV12-4	TRBD2	TRBJ2-3	NA	CASSRIRTSGGDTQYF	TGTGCCAGCAGCAGAATCCGGACTAGCGGGGGGGATACGCAGTATTTT
TRBV6-2/TRBV6-3	TRBD2	TRBJ2-1	few	CASSLASGRVGEQFF	TGTGCCAGCAGTTTGGCTAGCGGTCGGGTAGGGGAGCAGTTCTTC
TRBV7-2	NA	TRBJ1-5	NA	CASSLGQGTEPQHF	TGTGCCAGCAGCTTAGGGCAGGGGACGGAGCCCCAGCATTTT
TRBV3-1	NA	TRBJ2-3	NA	CASSHRFGGASTDTQYF	TGTGCCAGCAGCCACCGCTTTGGCGGGGCGAGCACAGATACGCAGTATTTT
TRBV28	NA	TRBJ2-1	few	CASSLAAREYNEQFF	TGTGCCAGCAGTTTAGCTGCCAGGGAGTACAATGAGCAGTTCTTC
TRBV7-9	NA	TRBJ1-1	few	CASSLVRGADTEAFF	TGTGCCAGCAGCTTAGTCAGGGGCGCGGACACTGAAGCTTTCTTT
TRBV20-1	TRBD2	TRBJ2-3	NA	CSARGGTSGRDTQYF	TGCAGTGCTAGGGGGGGAACTAGCGGCAGAGATACGCAGTATTTT
TRBV24-1	NA	TRBJ2-2	few	CATSDLKVNTGELFF	TGTGCCACCAGTGATTTGAAAGTGAACACCGGGGAGCTGTTTTTT
TRBV7-6	NA	TRBJ2-5	NA	CASSLARSGRGETQYF	TGTGCCAGCAGCTTAGCGCGCTCAGGGAGAGGAGAGACCCAGTACTTC
TRBV5-1	NA	TRBJ2-1	once	CASLGDEQFF	TGCGCCAGCCTTGGGGATGAGCAGTTCTTC
TRBV3-1	NA	TRBJ1-5	NA	CASSLASSGNQPQHF	TGTGCCAGCAGCCTCGCCTCCAGTGGCAATCAGCCCCAGCATTTT
TRBV5-1	NA	TRBJ1-6	NA	CASSRNSGDSPLHF	TGCGCCAGCAGCCGAAATTCGGGGGATTCACCCCTCCACTTT
TRBV15	NA	TRBJ1-2	NA	CATSMGDRGYTF	TGTGCCACCAGCATGGGGGACCGAGGCTACACCTTC
TRBV4-3	TRBD1	TRBJ2-7	NA	CVSSQTTGGPYEQYF	TGCGTCAGCAGCCAAACCACAGGGGGCCCCTACGAGCAGTACTTC